A selection of T cell receptor beta chains follows, all from one sample in a study of blood T cell repertoires in COVID-19. Clones were read by immunoSEQ multiplex PCR, and TCRdb kept only the in-frame ones, dropping some. Of a few hundred thousand clones in the sample, over 75% are singletons; the top ten hold under 3%. Sequenced material: PBMCs or T cells enriched from blood (not recorded which). All receptors come from a woman aged 25 to 45 who had recovered from COVID-19. CDR3s include the opening cysteine and the closing phenylalanine or tryptophan. A D gene is named only where the DNA matches it firmly. Clone size, where shown, is once, few, many, or a class for clones that have expanded.

V	J	D	size	DNA	CDR3
TRBV3-1/TRBV3-2	TRBJ1-2	-	-	TGTGCCAGCAGCCAAGAGGTGGGCAAGACTAACTATGGCTACACCTTC	CASSQEVGKTNYGYTF
TRBV5-4	TRBJ2-7	TRBD1	once	TGTGCCAGCAGCATGGGACAGGGATGGTCCTACGAGCAGTACTTC	CASSMGQGWSYEQYF
TRBV9	TRBJ2-7	-	few	TGTGCCAGCAGCAGGACAGCCTCCTACGAGCAGTACTTC	CASSRTASYEQYF
TRBV3-1/TRBV3-2	TRBJ2-3	TRBD1	once	TGTGCCAGCAGTGACAGGGGTACGCAGTATTTT	CASSDRGTQYF
TRBV19	TRBJ2-7	-	-	TGTGCCAGTAGTATGACAAACGGGACCTACGAGCAGTACTTC	CASSMTNGTYEQYF
TRBV9	TRBJ2-2	TRBD1	-	TGTGCCAGCAGCGTACCCGGACAGGGGGCCGGGGAGCTGTTTTTT	CASSVPGQGAGELFF
TRBV27	TRBJ2-5	TRBD1	-	TGTGCCAGCAGTCCGGGACAGGGGCGGTTAGAGACCCAGTACTTC	CASSPGQGRLETQYF
TRBV6-5	TRBJ2-7	TRBD2	-	TGTGCCAGCAGTTACGAAACTAGCGGGACCTACGAGCAGTACTTC	CASSYETSGTYEQYF
TRBV30	TRBJ2-2	-	-	TGTGCCTGGGGATACGTTAAGTACTCACCGACCGGGGAGCTGTTTTTT	CAWGYVKYSPTGELFF
TRBV7-9	TRBJ2-2	TRBD1	-	TGTGCCAGCAGCGGACAGGCCTATGCCGGGGAGCTGTTTTTT	CASSGQAYAGELFF
TRBV4-1	TRBJ1-4	-	-	TGCGCCAGCAGCCCGCGGCCGACTGCAACTAATGAAAAACTGTTTTTT	CASSPRPTATNEKLFF
TRBV4-2	TRBJ2-7	TRBD2	-	TGTGCCAGCAGCCAAGAGGGACTACGGGATAAGCAGTACTTC	CASSQEGLRDKQYF
TRBV10-1	TRBJ2-3	TRBD2	-	TGCGCCAGCAGTCCTGGAGCGGGGGGTATGGATACGCAGTATTTT	CASSPGAGGMDTQYF
TRBV3-1/TRBV3-2	TRBJ1-2	TRBD1	-	TGTGCCAGCAGCTCGACAGGGGGCAGCTATGGCTACACCTTC	CASSSTGGSYGYTF
TRBV5-5	TRBJ2-3	-	-	TGTGCCAGCAGCTTGGCCTCAGGGGAGGATACGCAGTATTTT	CASSLASGEDTQYF
TRBV6-1	TRBJ2-7	TRBD1	-	TGTGCCAGCAGTGAAATACAGGGGGTCTCCTACGAGCAGTACTTC	CASSEIQGVSYEQYF
TRBV19	TRBJ2-1	-	-	TGTGCCAGTAGTATGTATTCAGTCGGACAGCAGGATGAGCAGTTCTTC	CASSMYSVGQQDEQFF
TRBV6-5	TRBJ2-7	TRBD1	-	TGTGCCAGCAAAGGACAGGTTTTAGAGCAGTACTTC	CASKGQVLEQYF
TRBV11-2	TRBJ2-1	TRBD2	-	TGTGCCAGCAGCATTAGCGGGGGGGACTACAATGAGCAGTTCTTC	CASSISGGDYNEQFF
TRBV5-4	TRBJ1-2	-	-	TGTGCCAGCAGCTACGACAGAATCTATGGCTACACCTTC	CASSYDRIYGYTF
TRBV27	TRBJ1-5	-	-	TGTGCCAGCAGTAGCCGTCGGGGGGATCAGCCCCAGCATTTT	CASSSRRGDQPQHF
TRBV28	TRBJ1-3	TRBD1	few	TGTGCCAGCAGTTTCGACAGGGCCGGAAACACCATATATTTT	CASSFDRAGNTIYF
TRBV15	TRBJ2-5	-	-	TGTGCCACCAGCAGAGATCGGGAGACCCAGTACTTC	CATSRDRETQYF
TRBV10-3	TRBJ1-1	TRBD1	-	TGTGCCATCAGTGAGACAGGGGCAGAAGCTTTCTTT	CAISETGAEAFF
TRBV30	TRBJ1-1	-	-	TGTGCCTGGAGTCACACGGAGGGTGAAGCTTTCTTT	CAWSHTEGEAFF
TRBV18	TRBJ2-2	-	-	TGTGCCAGCTCACCAGACAGGAACACCGGGGAGCTGTTTTTT	CASSPDRNTGELFF
TRBV4-2	TRBJ2-3	TRBD2	-	TGTGCCAGCAGCCAATACAAACCGGGACTAGCGGTCACAGATACGCAGTATTTT	CASSQYKPGLAVTDTQYF
TRBV11-2	TRBJ1-6	-	-	TGTGCCAGCAGCCCTCAACAGGCGGAGGGGCCACCCCTCCACTTT	CASSPQQAEGPPLHF
TRBV4-1	TRBJ1-2	-	once	TGCGCCAGCAGCCAAGATCAAGCTCGGGGCTACACCTTC	CASSQDQARGYTF
TRBV7-2	TRBJ2-3	TRBD2	-	TGTGCCAGCAGCTTTGCACTAGCGGGAGGGCCGCGCACAGATACGCAGTATTTT	CASSFALAGGPRTDTQYF
TRBV5-1	TRBJ2-3	-	-	TGCGCCAGCAGACTACCCCGTTCGAGCACAGATACGCAGTATTTT	CASRLPRSSTDTQYF
TRBV6-1	TRBJ2-3	TRBD2	-	TGTGCCAGCAGTGAAGAGCGGGGCCGCACAGATACGCAGTATTTT	CASSEERGRTDTQYF
TRBV6-5	TRBJ1-2	-	-	TGTGCCAGCAGCCTAACTAACTATGGCTACACCTTC	CASSLTNYGYTF
TRBV28	TRBJ1-3	-	-	TGTGCCAGCAATGATCGGGGTCCCACTGGAAACACCATATATTTT	CASNDRGPTGNTIYF
TRBV4-2	TRBJ1-5	-	-	TGTGCCAGCAGCCAATCTATTAGACAGGTCAATCAGCCCCAGCATTTT	CASSQSIRQVNQPQHF
TRBV5-4	TRBJ1-2	-	-	TGTGCCAGCAGCGGGAAGACAGCTAACTATGGCTACACCTTC	CASSGKTANYGYTF
TRBV11-2	TRBJ2-1	TRBD2	few	TGTGCCAGCAGCCCCGGGTCTAGCGGGAGCAATGAGCAGTTCTTC	CASSPGSSGSNEQFF
TRBV24-1	TRBJ2-1	TRBD1	-	TGTGCCACCAGTGACCGGGGACAGGGGGTGATCAATGAGCAGTTCTTC	CATSDRGQGVINEQFF
TRBV25-1	TRBJ1-1	TRBD1	-	TGTGCCAGCACCAGGGACAGCCTGAACACTGAAGCTTTCTTT	CASTRDSLNTEAFF
TRBV10-1	TRBJ2-3	TRBD2	once	TGCGCCAGCAGTGAGTCGAGACAGGGGGCAGCCAAAGGGACTAGCGGGAGAGCCACAGATACGCAGTATTTT	CASSESRQGAAKGTSGRATDTQYF
TRBV30	TRBJ1-1	-	-	TGTGCCTGGAGTGTCACAGGCCGCTCTGAAGCTTTCTTT	CAWSVTGRSEAFF